This T cell receptor beta chain came from a study of CD8 T cells in ankylosing spondylitis (dated by TCRdb to the late 2010s). Regarding the complete study: The study profiled T cell receptor beta repertoires in healthy donors and ankylosing spondylitis patients to find disease-linked TCR variants. The full study cohort comprised about 25 ankylosing spondylitis patients and roughly 100 healthy donors. Peripheral blood samples were taken, and synovial fluid was additionally collected from ankylosing spondylitis patients. What the authors observed across the whole study: Some motif variants had previously been reported in the synovial fluid and blood of reactive arthritis patients, which suggests shared mechanisms of disease initiation. A CD8+ phenotype was shown by the disease-linked clones, which were found at relatively low frequencies in peripheral blood. Blood from ankylosing spondylitis patients appeared to be characterized by a TCR beta motif composed of eight highly homologous amino acid variants. According to the report, matched synovial fluid samples from ankylosing spondylitis patients were significantly enriched for the disease-linked clones.

TCRdb records Illumina HiSeq 2500 as the sequencer. Quantitative 5'-RACE with molecular barcodes was used to prepare TCR beta libraries. The paper's processing steps were these. A new computational method, built on a probabilistic model of VDJ rearrangement, was used to identify disease-linked TCR variants. The public reads were reanalyzed by TCRdb: fastp trimming at Q25, MiXCR alignment, in-frame beta chains only. One record per CDR3 amino acid sequence lists the most common genes and DNA. V and J calls and clone size were set by TCRdb, not the authors. The sample data list roughly 40,000 distinct CDR3 sequences, and less than 3% of these were observed just once. The ten top clones hold approximately 4.3% of the sample. This clonotype was seen many times. It has no known antigen specificity. It has no much larger one-base neighbor in the sample; base qualities were not kept. The source material was blood, either unsorted or a sorted T cell fraction (not recorded which). This sequence originates from a male donor with ankylosing spondylitis or in good health (not recorded which).

CDR3 sequence: CASSQRSGTTDTQYF. The sequence in DNA is TGTGCCAGCAGCCAGCGGAGCGGGACCACAGATACGCAGTATTTT. This receptor chain uses TRBV9 and TRBJ2-3; TRBD2 matches 7 bases in the middle. V is cut back by 4 bases and J by 2 bases, with 7 bases in the junction unmatched. Taken from the germline V gene, the CDR1 and CDR2 loops are SGDLS and YYNGEE. The CDR3 contains 15 residues, cysteine and phenylalanine counted. CDR3 DNA only is kept here, 45 bases in frame from base 1.